Ten or more counts support the clone carrying this T cell receptor (beta chain). Its antigen remains unidentified. The sample belongs to a study of T-cell reconstitution after alpha-beta-depleted transplantation in children. Findings and limits, study-wide: Several hundred graft clones that had expanded were reportedly the source of alpha-beta T cells about two months after transplant. A year post-transplant, T-cell counts and diversity derived mostly from newly produced T cells. For some patients, TCRbeta diversity was high at day 60 because of recipient T cells and thymic progenitors that survived.

The CDR3 extends over 13 amino acids. Losses at the gene ends were 5 bases for V and 5 bases for J; bases not matched to a gene: 2. Germline V CDR1 and CDR2: SGHRS, YFSETQ. Unique molecular identifiers were used in preparing the TCRbeta library. Via MiXCR, TCRdb re-called the PCR reads, giving one row per CDR3 protein. The sample lists hundreds of thousands of distinct CDR3 sequences; 13% were seen once. The gene calls are TRBV5-1 and TRBJ2-2; 8 nucleotides align to TRBD1. Sequences were derived from PBMCs, sampled before TCRalphabeta/CD19-depleted stem cell transplant. This receptor was obtained from a girl aged 2 to 10 with congenital amegakaryocytic thrombocytopenia, due to receive a stem cell transplant. The CDR3 spells CASRRQGTGELFF. The CDR3 nucleotides read TGCGCCAGCAGACGACAGGGGACCGGGGAGCTGTTTTTT. The full variable domain, completed using reference TRBV5-1 and TRBJ2-2, is KAGVTQTPRYLIKTRGQQVTLSCSPISGHRSVSWYQQTPGQGLQFLFEYFSETQRNKGNFPGRFSGRQFSNSRSEMNVSTLELGDSALYLCASRRQGTGELFFGEGSRLTVL.